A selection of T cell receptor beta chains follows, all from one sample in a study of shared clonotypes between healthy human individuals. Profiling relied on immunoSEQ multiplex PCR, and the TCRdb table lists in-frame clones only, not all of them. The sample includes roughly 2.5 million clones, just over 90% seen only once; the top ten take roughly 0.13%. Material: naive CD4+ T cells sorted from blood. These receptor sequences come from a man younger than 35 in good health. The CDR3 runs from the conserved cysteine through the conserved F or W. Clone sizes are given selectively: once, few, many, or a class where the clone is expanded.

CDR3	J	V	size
CAWSATGTGREKLFF	TRBJ1-4	TRBV30	few
CASSPRGTNTEAFF	TRBJ1-1	TRBV7-2	-
CASSLGGLSYEQYF	TRBJ2-7	TRBV7-2	once
CASSRTGETDTQYF	TRBJ2-3	TRBV6-1	-
CASTPGEGGQPQHF	TRBJ1-5	TRBV5-5	-
CSVRGTSSYNEQFF	TRBJ2-1	TRBV29-1	-
CASSKRTASSYNSPLHF	TRBJ1-6	TRBV19	-
CASRRGTGEGYEQYF	TRBJ2-7	TRBV6-1	-
CASSQSGRIGEKTQYF	TRBJ2-5	TRBV23-1	-
CASSLASGSRADTQYF	TRBJ2-3	TRBV7-2	-
CASSSLRGGSYNEQFF	TRBJ2-1	TRBV5-1	-
CASSPTSLTGELFF	TRBJ2-2	TRBV13	-
CASSFTGGGTDTQYF	TRBJ2-3	TRBV7-9	-
CASSPAVGPGLAKFNEQFF	TRBJ2-1	TRBV4-1	once
CAWSVSGGYQQYF	TRBJ2-7	TRBV30	-
CASSLPTSRYGYTF	TRBJ1-2	TRBV7-2	-
CASSLGWWETQYF	TRBJ2-5	TRBV14	once
CASSIARSTQFF	TRBJ2-1	TRBV5-1	once
CASSPGHLFNTEAFF	TRBJ1-1	TRBV5-1	-
CASSLEAGGGNEQFF	TRBJ2-1	TRBV5-1	-
CAWSDREPPLHF	TRBJ1-6	TRBV30	-
CASRDGRTYEQYF	TRBJ2-7	TRBV6-5	-
CASSAPEGGLAAQGTQYF	TRBJ2-5	TRBV28	-
CASSKEGQGGDEQYF	TRBJ2-7	TRBV21-1	-
CASSLSGRNYEQYF	TRBJ2-7	TRBV5-5	-
CASSGGGFPNEQFF	TRBJ2-1	TRBV5-1	-
CASSQDPGLLETQYF	TRBJ2-5	TRBV4-1	-
CASSFSGTIGELFF	TRBJ2-2	TRBV7-3	-
CASSPPARTYEQYF	TRBJ2-7	TRBV18	-
CASSVSGGSGPLHF	TRBJ1-6	TRBV9	once
CAWSVWEAYQPQHF	TRBJ1-5	TRBV30	-
CASRDRGNGQPQHF	TRBJ1-5	TRBV2	few
CASSLSQYF	TRBJ2-5	TRBV5-1	-
CASGGVNLSGANVLTF	TRBJ2-6	TRBV16	-
CASSIGINSPLHF	TRBJ1-6	TRBV9	-
CASSPSRTARRETQYF	TRBJ2-5	TRBV7-9	-
CASGVEAGYEQYF	TRBJ2-7	TRBV2	once
CASSLALGRINADTQYF	TRBJ2-3	TRBV7-9	-
CASSLTGGENQPQHF	TRBJ1-5	TRBV11-3	-
CASSLANRDLQTQYF	TRBJ2-5	TRBV5-1	-
CASSSTGGVSGYTF	TRBJ1-2	TRBV5-1	-
CASSRMDEQYF	TRBJ2-7	TRBV6-5	-
CASSQQQVDKNIQYF	TRBJ2-4	TRBV4-1	-
CASSRTGTTSETQYF	TRBJ2-5	TRBV14	-